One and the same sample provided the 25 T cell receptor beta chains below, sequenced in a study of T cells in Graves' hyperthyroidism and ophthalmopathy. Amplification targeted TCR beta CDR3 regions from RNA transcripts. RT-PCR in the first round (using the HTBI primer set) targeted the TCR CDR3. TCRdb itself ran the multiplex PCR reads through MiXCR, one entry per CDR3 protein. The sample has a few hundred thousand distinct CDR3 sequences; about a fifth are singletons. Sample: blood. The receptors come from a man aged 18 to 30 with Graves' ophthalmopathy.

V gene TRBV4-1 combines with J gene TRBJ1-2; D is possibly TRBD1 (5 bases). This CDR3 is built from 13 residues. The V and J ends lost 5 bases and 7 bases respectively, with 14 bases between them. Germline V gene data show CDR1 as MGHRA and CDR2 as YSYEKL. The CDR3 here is CASSGGTLAGYTF. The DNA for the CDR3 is TGCGCCAGCAGCGGCGGGACTCTCGCTGGCTACACCTTC.

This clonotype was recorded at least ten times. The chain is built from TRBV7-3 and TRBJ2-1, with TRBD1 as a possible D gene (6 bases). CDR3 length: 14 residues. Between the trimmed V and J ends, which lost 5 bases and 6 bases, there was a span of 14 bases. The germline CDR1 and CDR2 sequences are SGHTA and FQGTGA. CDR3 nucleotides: TGTGCCAGCAGCCCAAGACAGGCCTCCAATGAGCAGTTCTTC. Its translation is CASSPRQASNEQFF.

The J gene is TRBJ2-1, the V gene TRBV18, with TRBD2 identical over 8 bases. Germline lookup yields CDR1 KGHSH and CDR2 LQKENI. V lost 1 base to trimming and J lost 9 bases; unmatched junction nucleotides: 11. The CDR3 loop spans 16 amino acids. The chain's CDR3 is CASSPRSSGLAPEQFF. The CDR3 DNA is TGTGCCAGCTCACCACGGTCTAGCGGGTTAGCCCCTGAGCAGTTCTTC. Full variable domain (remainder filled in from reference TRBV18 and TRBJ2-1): NAGVMQNPRHLVRRRGQEARLRCSPMKGHSHVYWYRQLPEEGLKFMVYLQKENIIDESGMPKERFSAEFPKEGPSILRIQQVVRGDSAAYFCASSPRSSGLAPEQFFGPGTRLTVL.

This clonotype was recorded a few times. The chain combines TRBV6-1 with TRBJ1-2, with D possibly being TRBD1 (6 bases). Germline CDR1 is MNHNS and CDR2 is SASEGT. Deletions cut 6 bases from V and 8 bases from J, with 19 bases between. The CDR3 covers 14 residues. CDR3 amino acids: CASRDDRRDKGYTF. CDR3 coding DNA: TGTGCCAGCAGGGACGATCGCCGGGACAAGGGCTACACCTTC.

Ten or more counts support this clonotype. In DNA form, the CDR3 reads TGTGCCAGCAGCTTGGGGGGCACCAATAGCAATCAGCCCCAGCATTTT. This sequence encodes CASSLGGTNSNQPQHF. The chain combines TRBV5-5 with TRBJ1-5, with D possibly TRBD1 on 5 matching bases. The CDR3 runs to 16 residues. Trimming cost V 0 bases and J 0 bases, with 10 bases left between them. CDR1 is SGHKS and CDR2 is YYEKEE in the germline V gene (reference sequence).

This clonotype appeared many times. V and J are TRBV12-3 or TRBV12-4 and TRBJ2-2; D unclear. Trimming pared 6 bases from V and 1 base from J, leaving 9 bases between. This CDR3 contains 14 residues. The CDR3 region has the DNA TGTGCCAGCAGCAGCGAAGAGAACACCGGGGAGCTGTTTTTT. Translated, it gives CASSSEENTGELFF.

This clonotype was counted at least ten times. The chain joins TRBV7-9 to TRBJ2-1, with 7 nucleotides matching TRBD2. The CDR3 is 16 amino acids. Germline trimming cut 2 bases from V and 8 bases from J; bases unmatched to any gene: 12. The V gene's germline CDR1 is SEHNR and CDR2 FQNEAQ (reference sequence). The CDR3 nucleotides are TGTGCCAGCAGCTTAATAAGTCTGGCGGGGGTAGATGAGCAGTTCTTC. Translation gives CASSLISLAGVDEQFF.

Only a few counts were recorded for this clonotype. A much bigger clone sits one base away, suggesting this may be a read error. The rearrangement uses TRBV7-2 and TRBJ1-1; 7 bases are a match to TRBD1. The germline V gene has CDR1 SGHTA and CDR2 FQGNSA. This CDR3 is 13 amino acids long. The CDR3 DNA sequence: TGTGCCAGTCGACAGGGACAGAACGCTGAAGCTTTCTTT. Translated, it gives CASRQGQNAEAFF.

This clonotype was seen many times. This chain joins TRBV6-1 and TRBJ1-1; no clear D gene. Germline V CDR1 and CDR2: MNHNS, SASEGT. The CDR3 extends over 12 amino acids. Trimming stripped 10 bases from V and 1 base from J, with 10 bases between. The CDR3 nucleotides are TGTGCCACCACCCCGGGGAACACTGAAGCTTTCTTT. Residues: CATTPGNTEAFF.

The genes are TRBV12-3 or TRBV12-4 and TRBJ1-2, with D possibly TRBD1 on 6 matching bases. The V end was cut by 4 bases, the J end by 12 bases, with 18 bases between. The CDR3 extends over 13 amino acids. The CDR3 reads CASSSSGEDGHTF. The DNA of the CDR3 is TGTGCCAGCAGTTCTTCAGGGGAGGACGGCCACACCTTC.

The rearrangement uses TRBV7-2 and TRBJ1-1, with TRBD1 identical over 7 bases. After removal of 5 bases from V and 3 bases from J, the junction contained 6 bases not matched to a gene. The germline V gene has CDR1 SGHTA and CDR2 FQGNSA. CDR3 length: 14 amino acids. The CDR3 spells CASSLNQGDTEAFF. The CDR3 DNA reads TGTGCCAGCAGCCTAAACCAGGGGGACACTGAAGCTTTCTTT.

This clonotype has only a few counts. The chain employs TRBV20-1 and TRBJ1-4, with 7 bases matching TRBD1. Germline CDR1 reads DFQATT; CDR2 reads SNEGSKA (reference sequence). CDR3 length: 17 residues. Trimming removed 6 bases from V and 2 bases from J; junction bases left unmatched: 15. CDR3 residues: CSARRRGGELTNEKLFF. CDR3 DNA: TGCAGTGCCCGCCGCAGGGGGGGGGAGTTGACTAATGAAAAACTGTTTTTT.

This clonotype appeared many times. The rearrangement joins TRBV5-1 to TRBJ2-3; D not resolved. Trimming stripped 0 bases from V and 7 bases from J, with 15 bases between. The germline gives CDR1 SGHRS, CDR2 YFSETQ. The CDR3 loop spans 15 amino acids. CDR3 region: CASSLEDPSLHTQYF. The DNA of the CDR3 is TGCGCCAGCAGCTTGGAGGATCCATCGCTTCATACGCAGTATTTT.

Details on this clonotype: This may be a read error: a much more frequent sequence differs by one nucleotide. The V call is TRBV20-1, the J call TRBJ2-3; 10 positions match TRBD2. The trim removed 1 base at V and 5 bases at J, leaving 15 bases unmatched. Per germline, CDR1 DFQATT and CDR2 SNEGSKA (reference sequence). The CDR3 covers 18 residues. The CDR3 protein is CSARGSGLAGAYIDTQYF. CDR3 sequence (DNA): TGCAGTGCTAGAGGATCGGGGCTAGCGGGGGCCTACATAGATACGCAGTATTTT.

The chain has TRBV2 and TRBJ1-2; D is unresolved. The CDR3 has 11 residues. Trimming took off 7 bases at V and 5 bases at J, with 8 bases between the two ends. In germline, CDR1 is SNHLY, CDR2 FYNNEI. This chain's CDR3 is CASTQRYGYTF. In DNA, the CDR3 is TGTGCCAGCACCCAGAGGTATGGCTACACCTTC.

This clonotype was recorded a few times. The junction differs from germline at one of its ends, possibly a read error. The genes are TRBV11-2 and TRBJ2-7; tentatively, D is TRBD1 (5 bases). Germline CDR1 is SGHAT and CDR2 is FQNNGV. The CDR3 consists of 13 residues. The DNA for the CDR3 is TGTGCCGGCAGTCCCGGACAAACCTACGAGCAGTACTTC. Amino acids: CAGSPGQTYEQYF.

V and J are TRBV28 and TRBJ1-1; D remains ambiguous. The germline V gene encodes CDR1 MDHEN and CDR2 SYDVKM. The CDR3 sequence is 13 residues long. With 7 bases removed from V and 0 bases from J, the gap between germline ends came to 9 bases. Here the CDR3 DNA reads TGTGCCAGCATGCGCAGGATGAACACTGAAGCTTTCTTT. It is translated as CASMRRMNTEAFF.

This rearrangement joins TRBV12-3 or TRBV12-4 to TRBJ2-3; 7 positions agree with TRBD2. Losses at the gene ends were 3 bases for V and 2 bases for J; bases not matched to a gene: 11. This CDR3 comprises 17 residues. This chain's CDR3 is CASSFFGGGITTDTQYF. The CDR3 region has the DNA TGTGCCAGCAGTTTTTTTGGGGGGGGTATAACCACAGATACGCAGTATTTT.

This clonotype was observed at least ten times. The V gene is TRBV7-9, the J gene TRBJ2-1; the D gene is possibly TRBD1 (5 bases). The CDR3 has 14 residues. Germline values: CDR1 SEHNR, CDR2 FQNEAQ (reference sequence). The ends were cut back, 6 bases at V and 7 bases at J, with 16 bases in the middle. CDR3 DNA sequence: TGTGCCAGCAGGGCACAAAGTGCAGGGAATGAGCAGTTCTTC. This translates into CASRAQSAGNEQFF.

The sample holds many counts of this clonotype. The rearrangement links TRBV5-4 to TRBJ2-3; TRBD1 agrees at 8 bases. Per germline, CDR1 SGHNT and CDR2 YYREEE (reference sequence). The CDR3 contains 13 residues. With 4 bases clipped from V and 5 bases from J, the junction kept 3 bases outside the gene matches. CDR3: CASSRQGIDTQYF. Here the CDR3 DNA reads TGTGCCAGCAGCAGACAGGGGATAGATACGCAGTATTTT.

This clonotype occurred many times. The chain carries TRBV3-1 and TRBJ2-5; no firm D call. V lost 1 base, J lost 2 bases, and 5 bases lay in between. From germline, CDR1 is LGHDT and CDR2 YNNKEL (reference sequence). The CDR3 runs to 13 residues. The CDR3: CASSQGYQETQYF. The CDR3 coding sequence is TGTGCCAGCAGCCAAGGGTATCAAGAGACCCAGTACTTC.

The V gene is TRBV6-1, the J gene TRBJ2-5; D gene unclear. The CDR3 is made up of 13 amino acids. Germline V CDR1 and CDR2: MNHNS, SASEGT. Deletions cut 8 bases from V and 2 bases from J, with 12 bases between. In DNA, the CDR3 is TGTGCCAGCGGATTCCAGGCTCAAGAGACCCAGTACTTC. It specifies CASGFQAQETQYF.

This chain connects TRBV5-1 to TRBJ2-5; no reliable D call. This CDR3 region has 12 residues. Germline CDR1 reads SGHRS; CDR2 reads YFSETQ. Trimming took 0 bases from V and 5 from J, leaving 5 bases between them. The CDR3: CASSLELETQYF. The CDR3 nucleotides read TGCGCCAGCAGCTTGGAATTGGAGACCCAGTACTTC.

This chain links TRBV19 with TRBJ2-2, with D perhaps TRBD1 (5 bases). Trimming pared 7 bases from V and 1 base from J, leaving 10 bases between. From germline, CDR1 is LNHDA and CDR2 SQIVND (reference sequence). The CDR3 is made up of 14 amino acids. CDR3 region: CASNTGQNTGELFF. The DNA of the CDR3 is TGTGCCAGTAATACAGGCCAGAACACCGGGGAGCTGTTTTTT.

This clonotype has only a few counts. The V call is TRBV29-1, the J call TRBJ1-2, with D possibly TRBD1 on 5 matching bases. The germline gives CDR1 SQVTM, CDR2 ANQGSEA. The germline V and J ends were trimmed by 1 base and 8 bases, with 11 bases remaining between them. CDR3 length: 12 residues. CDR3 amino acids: CSVEVARGGYTF. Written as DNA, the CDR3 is TGCAGCGTTGAAGTGGCGAGGGGCGGCTACACCTTC. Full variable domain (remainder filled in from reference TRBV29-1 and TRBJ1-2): SAVISQKPSRDICQRGTSLTIQCQVDSQVTMMFWYRQQPGQSLTLIATANQGSEATYESGFVIDKFPISRPNLTFSTLTVSNMSPEDSSIYLCSVEVARGGYTFGSGTRLTVV.